The present T cell receptor beta chain was sequenced within a study of CD8 T cells in ankylosing spondylitis. General observations from the study: What appeared characteristic of ankylosing spondylitis blood was a TCR beta motif of several highly homologous variants. In ankylosing spondylitis patients, matched synovial fluid reportedly showed significant enrichment of disease-linked clones. Disease-linked clones bore a CD8+ phenotype and were relatively rare in peripheral blood.

CDR3 length: 18 residues. 5'-RACE, quantitative and with molecular barcodes, yielded the TCR beta libraries. TCRdb re-derived calls from the 5' RACE reads in MiXCR, one entry per CDR3 protein. The sample consists of approximately 500,000 distinct CDR3 sequences, roughly an eighth of them appearing once. A remark on this clonotype: Its antigen is not known.

The sequence came from a male donor with ankylosing spondylitis. Input material: blood, either unsorted or a sorted T cell fraction (not recorded which). The chain has TRBV21-1 and TRBJ2-1; the D call of TRBD2 is as the table states it, not checked on the DNA. TRBV21-1 is described as a pseudogene. In DNA form, the CDR3 reads TGTGCCAGCAGCAATTTTGAGTCTAGCGGGAGACCAGGTAATGAGCAGTTCTTC. This encodes CASSNFESSGRPGNEQFF.